Presented here are 21 T cell receptor beta chains from one specimen sequenced in a study of shared clonotypes between healthy human individuals. Here immunoSEQ multiplex PCR was the method, and the copy in TCRdb shows in-frame clones only, minus some. This table holds roughly 2.1 million clones, just over 90% found once. Naive CD8 cells, CD45RO-negative and positively selected for CCR7, excluded terminally differentiated effector memory CD45RA+ cells. The sequenced material came from naive CD8+ T cells from PBMCs. Receptor source: a man in his late teens or twenties in good health. Some clones in this sample may be carry-over from other donors' samples.

The chain is built from TRBV19 and TRBJ1-1; 7 bases are a match to TRBD1. Germline values: CDR1 LNHDA, CDR2 SQIVND (reference sequence). The CDR3 consists of 14 residues. J gave up 3 bases and V 7 bases, and 8 bases lay outside the gene matches. The CDR3 loop is CASIGDRADTEAFF. CDR3 DNA sequence: TGTGCCAGTATCGGAGACAGGGCGGACACTGAAGCTTTCTTT.

The CDR3 is CATSRIGLATPPEQFF. The CDR3 DNA sequence: TGTGCCACCAGCAGAATTGGACTAGCAACTCCCCCTGAGCAGTTCTTC. The chain combines TRBV15 with TRBJ2-1; 8 nucleotides agree with TRBD2. V was clipped by 2 bases and J by 9 bases; unmatched bases: 12. The CDR3 consists of 16 residues. Germline lookup yields CDR1 LNHNV and CDR2 YYDKDF (reference sequence).

The CDR3 here is CASTLVYGGGGAETQYF. CDR3 bases: TGCGCCAGCACCTTGGTCTATGGCGGAGGGGGCGCAGAGACCCAGTACTTC. V gene TRBV4-1 combines with J gene TRBJ2-5; TRBD1 is a possible D gene (7 bases). Germline CDR1 MGHRA, CDR2 YSYEKL. V lost 7 bases and J lost 4, with 25 bases in between. This CDR3 has 17 residues.

The chain combines TRBV5-1 with TRBJ2-1, with 9 bases that match TRBD2. The CDR3 spans 13 residues. In germline, CDR1 is SGHRS, CDR2 YFSETQ. After removal of 6 bases from V and 6 bases from J, the junction contained 4 bases not matched to a gene. The CDR3 DNA follows: TGCGCCAGCAACACACTAGCGGGCAATGAGCAGTTCTTC. The encoded protein is CASNTLAGNEQFF.

Comments on this clone: This sample includes further DNA sequences coding for the same CDR3. The rearrangement joins TRBV29-1 to TRBJ2-2; D is unresolved. V gave up 7 bases and J gave up 7 bases, with 10 bases separating them. Germline CDR1 is SQVTM and CDR2 is ANQGSEA. This CDR3 region has 11 residues. The chain's CDR3 is CSARLGGELFF. For the CDR3, the DNA is TGCAGCGCGCGGCTGGGCGGGGAGCTGTTTTTT.

The chain has TRBV13 and TRBJ2-7, with D maybe TRBD2 (6 bases). Per the germline V gene, CDR1 is PRHDT and CDR2 is FYEKMQ (reference sequence). The CDR3 sequence is 17 residues long. V lost 4 bases, J lost 0 bases, and 19 bases lay in between. As DNA, the CDR3 is TGTGCCAGCAGCTACAGAGTGGCGGGAATCTACTCCTACGAGCAGTACTTC. Translating gives CASSYRVAGIYSYEQYF.

The V and J genes are TRBV29-1 and TRBJ2-5, with 13 nucleotides matching TRBD2. The CDR3 covers 17 residues. V lost 6 bases to trimming and J lost 4 bases; unmatched junction nucleotides: 14. Germline CDR1 is SQVTM and CDR2 is ANQGSEA. CDR3 in DNA: TGCAGCGTCCGGACTAGCGGGAGTTTGGGCTACATAGAGACCCAGTACTTC. It codes for CSVRTSGSLGYIETQYF. Full variable domain (missing parts from reference TRBV29-1 and TRBJ2-5): SAVISQKPSRDICQRGTSLTIQCQVDSQVTMMFWYRQQPGQSLTLIATANQGSEATYESGFVIDKFPISRPNLTFSTLTVSNMSPEDSSIYLCSVRTSGSLGYIETQYFGPGTRLLVL.

The chain joins TRBV28 to TRBJ2-7, with D uncertain. V dropped 1 base and J dropped 3 bases, with 10 bases sitting between them. CDR1 is MDHEN and CDR2 is SYDVKM in the germline V gene. The CDR3 has 14 residues. The CDR3 nucleotides read TGTGCCAGCAGTTTATCTGGGTGGTTCTACGAGCAGTACTTC. It translates to CASSLSGWFYEQYF.

The V gene is TRBV5-1, the J gene TRBJ2-1, with 16 nucleotides matching TRBD2. This CDR3 region has 17 residues. Germline values: CDR1 SGHRS, CDR2 YFSETQ. J gave up 7 bases and V 4 bases, and 8 bases lay outside the gene matches. CDR3 coding DNA: TGCGCCAGCAGCCCGGGGACTAGCGGGAGGGCCGTGAATGAGCAGTTCTTC. This gives the protein CASSPGTSGRAVNEQFF.

With respect to this clone: The identical CDR3 is also encoded by other nucleotide sequences in the sample. J is TRBJ2-7 and V is TRBV27, with TRBD1 matching over 7 bases. Germline loops: CDR1 MNHEY, CDR2 SMNVEV (reference sequence). The CDR3 has 13 residues. The ends lost 4 bases at V and 4 bases at J; junction bases unmatched: 4. The CDR3 coding sequence is TGTGCCAGCAGTTCCGGGACAGTATACGAGCAGTACTTC. This gives the protein CASSSGTVYEQYF.

As for this clone: Other DNA variants within this sample encode the same CDR3. The V gene is TRBV29-1, the J gene TRBJ1-1; TRBD1 aligns across 7 bases. The trim removed 7 bases at V and 2 bases at J, leaving 4 bases unmatched. Per germline, CDR1 SQVTM and CDR2 ANQGSEA. The CDR3 length is 12 residues. CDR3 DNA sequence: TGCAGCGGGGGGACAGCTAACACTGAAGCTTTCTTT. Translating it yields CSGGTANTEAFF.

This chain links TRBV27 with TRBJ1-4, with D hard to call. Germline loops: CDR1 MNHEY, CDR2 SMNVEV (reference sequence). The CDR3 has 13 residues. V was trimmed by 2 bases and J by 6 bases, leaving 7 bases between them. The CDR3 sequence: CASSLRVDEKLFF. The CDR3 DNA follows: TGTGCCAGCAGTTTACGGGTGGATGAAAAACTGTTTTTT.

The chain links TRBV30 to TRBJ2-3; D call uncertain. Germline V gene lookup returns CDR1 GTSNPN and CDR2 SVGIG (reference sequence). CDR3 length: 14 amino acids. Trimming cost V 0 bases and J 3 bases, with 10 bases left between them. This CDR3 is CAWSVGVVTDTQYF. The DNA for the CDR3 is TGTGCCTGGAGTGTAGGTGTAGTGACAGATACGCAGTATTTT.

In nucleotides, the CDR3 is TGTGCCATCAGTGACCCTGCACTAGCGTATAACTACGAGCAGTACTTC. Residues: CAISDPALAYNYEQYF. V usage is TRBV10-3 and J usage is TRBJ2-7; 7 positions match TRBD2. The trim removed 3 bases at V and 3 bases at J, leaving 11 bases unmatched. There are 16 residues in the CDR3. The V gene's germline CDR1 is ENHRY and CDR2 SYGVKD.

The count of this clone is one. This chain joins TRBV9 and TRBJ1-2; D is ambiguous. Germline V lookup: CDR1 SGDLS, CDR2 YYNGEE. V lost 2 bases and J 0 bases, leaving 11 bases between the germline ends. The CDR3 runs to 15 residues. This CDR3 reads CASSVGKLANYGYTF. The CDR3 DNA follows: TGTGCCAGCAGCGTGGGAAAGTTAGCTAACTATGGCTACACCTTC.

The chain employs TRBV27 and TRBJ1-1; D unclear. The CDR3 spans 14 residues. Germline V CDR1 and CDR2: MNHEY, SMNVEV (reference sequence). V shed 4 bases and J shed 1 base, with 10 bases lying between them. The CDR3 protein is CASSSRVTNTEAFF. The CDR3 coding sequence is TGTGCCAGCAGTTCTCGGGTCACGAACACTGAAGCTTTCTTT.

This clone was seen a few times. The V and J genes are TRBV5-1 and TRBJ2-2, with D maybe TRBD2 (7 bases). The CDR3 totals 14 residues. Germline values: CDR1 SGHRS, CDR2 YFSETQ. The germline V and J ends were trimmed by 0 bases and 6 bases, with 9 bases remaining between them. The CDR3 spells CASSLGGGPGELFF. The CDR3 DNA follows: TGCGCCAGCAGCTTGGGCGGGGGCCCCGGGGAGCTGTTTTTT.

The chain recombines TRBV21-1 with TRBJ1-4. TRBV21-1 is noted as a pseudogene. The CDR3 contains 16 residues. The CDR3 sequence: CASSIPHRVNNEKLFF. CDR3 nucleotides: TGTGCCAGCAGTATCCCCCACCGGGTTAATAATGAAAAACTGTTTTTT.

The rearrangement joins TRBV27 to TRBJ1-5; 10 bases align to TRBD1. V dropped 4 bases and J dropped 6; count of bases not matched to a gene: 6. The CDR3 runs 15 residues. CDR1 and CDR2 (germline): MNHEY, SMNVEV (reference sequence). This CDR3 reads CASSSRQGARQPQHF. CDR3 sequence (DNA): TGTGCCAGCAGTTCCAGACAGGGGGCGCGTCAGCCCCAGCATTTT.

The V call is TRBV18, the J call TRBJ2-7, with 8 bases lining up with TRBD1. CDR3 length: 16 amino acids. V was pared by 2 bases and J by 3 bases, with 9 bases of the junction left unmatched. The germline V gene has CDR1 KGHSH and CDR2 LQKENI. The CDR3 protein is CASSPGSGGRGYEQYF. The CDR3 nucleotides read TGTGCCAGCTCACCAGGATCAGGGGGCAGAGGCTACGAGCAGTACTTC.

The chain uses TRBV5-5 and TRBJ2-2; D gene uncertain. V was shortened by 0 bases and J by 1 base, with 13 bases between the two germline ends. The CDR3 runs to 17 residues. The germline CDR1 and CDR2 sequences are SGHKS and YYEKEE (reference sequence). This CDR3 reads CASSLGSRQMNTGELFF. The CDR3 DNA sequence: TGTGCCAGCAGCTTGGGTTCCCGCCAGATGAACACCGGGGAGCTGTTTTTT. Filled out from reference TRBV5-5 and TRBJ2-2, the complete variable domain reads DAGVTQSPTHLIKTRGQQVTLRCSPISGHKSVSWYQQVLGQGPQFIFQYYEKEERGRGNFPDRFSARQFPNYSSELNVNALLLGDSALYLCASSLGSRQMNTGELFFGEGSRLTVL.